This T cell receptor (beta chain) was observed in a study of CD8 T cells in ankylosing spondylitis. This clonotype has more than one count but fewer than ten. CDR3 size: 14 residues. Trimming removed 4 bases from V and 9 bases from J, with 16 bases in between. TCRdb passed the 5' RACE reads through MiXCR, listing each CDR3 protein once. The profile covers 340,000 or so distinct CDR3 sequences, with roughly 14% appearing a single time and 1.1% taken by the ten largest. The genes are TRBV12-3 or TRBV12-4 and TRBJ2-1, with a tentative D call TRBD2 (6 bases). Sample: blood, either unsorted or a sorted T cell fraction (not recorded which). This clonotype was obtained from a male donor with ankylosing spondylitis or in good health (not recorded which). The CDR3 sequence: CASSSRLGGSEQFF. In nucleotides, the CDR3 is TGTGCCAGCAGTTCTCGACTTGGAGGGAGTGAGCAGTTCTTC.